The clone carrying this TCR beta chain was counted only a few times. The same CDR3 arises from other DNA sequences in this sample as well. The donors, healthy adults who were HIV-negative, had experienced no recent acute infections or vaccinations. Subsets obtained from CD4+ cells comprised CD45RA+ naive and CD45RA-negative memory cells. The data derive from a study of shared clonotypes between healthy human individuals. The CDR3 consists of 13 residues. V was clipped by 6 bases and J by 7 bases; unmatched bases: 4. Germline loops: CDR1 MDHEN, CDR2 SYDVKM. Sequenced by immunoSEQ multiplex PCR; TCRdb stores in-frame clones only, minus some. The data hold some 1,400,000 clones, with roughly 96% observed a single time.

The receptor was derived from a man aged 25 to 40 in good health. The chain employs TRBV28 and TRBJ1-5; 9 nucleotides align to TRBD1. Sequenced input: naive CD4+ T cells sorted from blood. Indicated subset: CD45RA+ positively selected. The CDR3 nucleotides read TGTGCCAGCAGACGACAGGGGGGGCAGCCCCAGCATTTT. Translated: CASRRQGGQPQHF.